This entry features one TCR beta chain sequence. The data stem from a study of blood T cell repertoires in COVID-19. Study-level information: T cells, B-cell-depleted T cells, or PBMCs provided the cDNA or gDNA that served as material.

Sequenced by immunoSEQ multiplex PCR; TCRdb stores in-frame clones only, minus some. The table lists 200,000 to 250,000 clones, 75% to 90% of them singletons. Enrolled through a virtual design, the participants were between roughly 18 and 90 years of age and came from under 30 US areas. Cohorts were based on clinical histories the participants reported. It was within 2 weeks before study entry that exposed participants met a COVID-19 case. Germline V gene data show CDR1 as LNHDA and CDR2 as SQIVND (reference sequence). V was trimmed by 5 bases and J by 9 bases, leaving 11 bases between them. The CDR3 is 12 amino acids.

The chain uses TRBV19 and TRBJ2-1, with a tentative D call TRBD2 (5 bases). This sequence was found in a woman in her twenties or thirties who had been exposed to COVID-19. Sequencing was done on a sample of PBMCs or T cells enriched from blood (not recorded which). CDR3 region: CASSPLRGEQFF. The CDR3 DNA reads TGTGCCAGTAGTCCTTTACGGGGTGAGCAGTTCTTC.